One and the same sample provided the 8 T cell receptor beta chains below, sequenced in a study of blood T cell repertoires in COVID-19. Sequencing was performed with immunoSEQ multiplex PCR; in TCRdb, only in-frame clones are kept and a portion is missing. Found here are 95,000 to 110,000 clones, 75% to 85% of them singletons; the top ten hold 4% to 5.5%. Material: peripheral blood. The receptor source for this set is a man in his 60s with acute or convalescent COVID-19.

J is TRBJ1-2 and V is TRBV21-1; TRBD1, the table's D call, was not compared with the DNA. TRBV21-1 is a pseudogene segment. CDR3 length equals 15 residues. The CDR3 region has the DNA TGTGCCAGCAGCAAATGCCCGGGACAGGGATATGGCTACACCTTC. As protein: CASSKCPGQGYGYTF.

The chain combines TRBV10-3 with TRBJ2-3; 15 nucleotides align to TRBD2. Germline V CDR1 and CDR2: ENHRY, SYGVKD. The CDR3 is 15 amino acids. After removal of 10 bases from V and 0 bases from J, the junction contained 2 bases not matched to a gene. This CDR3 is CATGTSGRSTDTQYF. The CDR3 bases are TGTGCCACGGGGACTAGCGGGAGGAGCACAGATACGCAGTATTTT.

This clone has a single count. V and J are TRBV5-1 and TRBJ1-2; tentatively, D is TRBD1 (5 bases). CDR1 SGHRS and CDR2 YFSETQ come from the germline V gene. The germline V and J ends were trimmed by 0 bases and 3 bases, with 12 bases remaining between them. This CDR3 is built from 15 residues. The chain's CDR3 is CASSLAPTGDYGYTF. CDR3 DNA: TGCGCCAGCAGCTTGGCCCCAACAGGTGACTATGGCTACACCTTC.

V gene TRBV19 combines with J gene TRBJ2-3, with 11 bases identical to TRBD2. In germline, CDR1 is LNHDA, CDR2 SQIVND (reference sequence). With V trimmed by 5 bases and J by 2 bases, 9 bases remained unmatched. CDR3 length: 17 residues. The CDR3 region has the DNA TGTGCCAGTAGTGGGCGCACTAGCGGGGGACTCACAGATACGCAGTATTTT. Translated, it gives CASSGRTSGGLTDTQYF.

This chain joins TRBV6-2 or TRBV6-3 and TRBJ2-1; D might be TRBD2 (5 bases). The germline V and J ends were trimmed by 2 bases and 2 bases, with 10 bases remaining between them. Germline-derived CDR1 and CDR2 are MNHEY and SVGEGT. The CDR3 runs to 15 residues. The CDR3 is CASSYGPSTYNEQFF. CDR3 DNA sequence: TGTGCCAGCAGTTACGGCCCTAGCACCTACAATGAGCAGTTCTTC.

This chain uses TRBV6-2 or TRBV6-3 with TRBJ1-5; D unresolved. The V and J ends lost 7 bases and 2 bases respectively, with 12 bases between them. CDR1 and CDR2 (germline): MNHEY, SVGEGT. CDR3 length: 14 amino acids. The CDR3 nucleotides are TGTGCCAGCATCCCACGAGGCGGCAATCAGCCCCAGCATTTT. It is translated as CASIPRGGNQPQHF.

The CDR3: CASSLTSGRAETQYF. In DNA, the CDR3 is TGTGCCAGCAGCTTGACTAGCGGGAGGGCAGAGACCCAGTACTTC. V and J are TRBV5-6 and TRBJ2-5; 13 bases align to TRBD2. The V gene's germline CDR1 is SGHDT and CDR2 YYEEEE. CDR3 length: 15 amino acids. V shed 1 base and J 4 bases; nucleotides not matched to a gene: 1.

The rearrangement links TRBV25-1 to TRBJ1-1; D unresolved. V gave up 4 bases and J gave up 5 bases, with 5 bases separating them. CDR1 and CDR2 (germline): MGHDK, SYGVNS. The CDR3 is 11 residues long. This CDR3 reads CASSARTEAFF. Written as DNA, the CDR3 is TGTGCCAGCAGTGCACGGACTGAAGCTTTCTTT. The variable domain in full, completed from reference TRBV25-1 and TRBJ1-1, reads EADIYQTPRYLVIGTGKKITLECSQTMGHDKMYWYQQDPGMELHLIHYSYGVNSTEKGDLSSESTVSRIRTEHFPLTLESARPSHTSQYLCASSARTEAFFGQGTRLTVV.